This T cell receptor (beta chain) was sequenced during a study of T cell responses to AZD1222 COVID-19 vaccine. As for the study in general: Pooled together were second doses at about 4 or about 12 weeks.

Generated by immunoSEQ multiplex PCR, the TCRdb table keeps only in-frame clones and is missing some. Found here are about 160,000 clones, roughly 92% of them singletons; the top ten hold roughly 1.3%. Details on this clone: The antigen is not known.

Study-wide results and caveats: Females outnumbered males among donors, who were mostly white British; clonal diversity was possibly underestimated. Spike-specific TCR breadth and depth were elevated following two AZD1222 doses.

V lost 0 bases and J lost 9, with 18 bases in between. The CDR3 runs 16 residues. The germline V gene encodes CDR1 LGHDT and CDR2 YNNKEL (reference sequence). This clonotype was obtained from an adult in good health. Specimen: peripheral blood, collected on day 0 of AZD1222 vaccination. The chain couples TRBV3-1 (or the pseudogene TRBV3-2) to TRBJ2-1, with a possible D match to TRBD2 (6 bases). The chain's CDR3 is CASSQESRLVSPEQFF. Here the CDR3 DNA reads TGTGCCAGCAGCCAAGAGTCCCGACTAGTGTCTCCTGAGCAGTTCTTC.